This T cell receptor beta chain was identified during a study of blood T cell repertoires in COVID-19. On the study more broadly: Acute-phase and convalescent COVID-19 samples originated in the United States, Italy and Spain. Sample material is recorded as cDNA or gDNA derived from T cells, B-cell-depleted T cells, or PBMCs.

The ends were cut back, 5 bases at V and 6 bases at J, with 10 bases in the middle. This CDR3 comprises 12 residues. From germline, CDR1 is SGHTA and CDR2 FQGNSA. Per the original data handling: The authors estimated nucleated cell counts from reference gene primer amplification. This table comes from immunoSEQ multiplex PCR, and its TCRdb copy is limited to in-frame clones, with some not included. That table gives V, J and clone size, and the DNA gave D and trimming. The profile shows 100,000 or so clones, roughly 80% of them singletons. This clone was seen many times. The V and J genes are TRBV7-2 and TRBJ1-1; D is uncertain. The clonotype originates from a human donor in a cohort sampled during active COVID-19. Sequencing was performed on peripheral blood. The CDR3 loop is CASSRYGAEAFF. CDR3 DNA: TGTGCCAGCAGCCGCTACGGGGCTGAAGCTTTCTTT.